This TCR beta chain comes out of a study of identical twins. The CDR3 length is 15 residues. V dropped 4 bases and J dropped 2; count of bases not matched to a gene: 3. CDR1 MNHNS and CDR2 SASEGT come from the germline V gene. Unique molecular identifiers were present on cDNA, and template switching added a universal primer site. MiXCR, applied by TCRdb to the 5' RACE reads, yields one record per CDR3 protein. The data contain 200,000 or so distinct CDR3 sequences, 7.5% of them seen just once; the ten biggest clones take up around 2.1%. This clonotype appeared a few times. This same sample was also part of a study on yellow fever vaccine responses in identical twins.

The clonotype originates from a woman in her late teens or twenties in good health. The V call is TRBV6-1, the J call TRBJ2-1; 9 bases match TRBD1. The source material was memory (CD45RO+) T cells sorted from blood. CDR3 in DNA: TGTGCCAGCAGTGTACAGGGGGCCACCTACAATGAGCAGTTCTTC. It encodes CASSVQGATYNEQFF.